A single sample is the source of the 22 T cell receptor beta chains below, sequenced in a study of regulatory T cells in long-lasting Graves disease. Arm-PCR with iRepertoire HTBI primers amplified the CDR3 regions for these TCR beta libraries. TCRdb re-called the multiplex PCR reads with MiXCR, one entry per CDR3 protein. This sample has roughly 610,000 distinct CDR3 sequences, with roughly 15% found just once. Time point defined: newly diagnosed GD, antithyroid drugs for less than 3 months. PBMCs provided the RNA from which the TCR library was made. The same sample was also used in a study of T cells in Graves' hyperthyroidism and ophthalmopathy.

Sample: peripheral blood mononuclear cells (PBMCs), taken at new diagnosis, from a patient treated with antithyroid drugs. The receptors shown here come from a woman in her 30s with Graves disease.

In this sample, this clonotype turned up many times. The chain joins TRBV29-1 to TRBJ2-4, with D perhaps matching TRBD1 or TRBD2 (5 bases each). Trimming removed 0 bases from V and 9 bases from J, with 24 bases in between. The germline V gene has CDR1 SQVTM and CDR2 ANQGSEA. The CDR3 is 17 residues long. The chain's CDR3 is CSVEDRVGASYSGIQYF. CDR3 bases: TGCAGCGTTGAAGATCGTGTCGGGGCGTCGTACTCTGGCATTCAGTACTTC. The full variable domain, its missing parts supplied by reference TRBV29-1 and TRBJ2-4, is SAVISQKPSRDICQRGTSLTIQCQVDSQVTMMFWYRQQPGQSLTLIATANQGSEATYESGFVIDKFPISRPNLTFSTLTVSNMSPEDSSIYLCSVEDRVGASYSGIQYFGAGTRLSVL.

The V and J genes are TRBV5-1 and TRBJ2-5; D call uncertain. Between the trimmed V and J ends, which lost 4 bases and 5 bases, there was a span of 12 bases. From germline, CDR1 is SGHRS and CDR2 YFSETQ. The CDR3 has 13 residues. The DNA of the CDR3 is TGCGCCAGCAGCCCGCTATTATCCGAGACCCAGTACTTC. It is translated as CASSPLLSETQYF.

The chain couples TRBV7-2 to TRBJ2-7; 9 nucleotides match TRBD1. The germline V gene has CDR1 SGHTA and CDR2 FQGNSA. Losses at the gene ends were 5 bases for V and 2 bases for J; bases not matched to a gene: 4. The CDR3 spans 14 residues. CDR3 coding DNA: TGTGCCAGCAGCCACAGGGGGCCTCCCTACGAGCAGTACTTC. This sequence encodes CASSHRGPPYEQYF.

This clonotype was recorded a few times. This chain joins TRBV9 and TRBJ2-3; 10 bases line up with TRBD2. V dropped 4 bases and J dropped 4; count of bases not matched to a gene: 9. This CDR3 has 16 residues. Germline CDR1 is SGDLS and CDR2 is YYNGEE. The CDR3 coding sequence is TGTGCCAGCAGCCCCCTCGGTCTAGCGGGAGCAGATACGCAGTATTTT. It encodes CASSPLGLAGADTQYF.

This clonotype appeared many times. The chain uses TRBV6-1 and TRBJ1-2; no reliable D call. CDR1 is MNHNS and CDR2 is SASEGT in the germline V gene. The CDR3 sequence is 14 residues long. With 7 bases removed from V and 0 bases from J, the gap between germline ends came to 12 bases. This CDR3 reads CASTRTVTNYGYTF. CDR3 DNA sequence: TGTGCCAGCACTCGGACGGTTACTAACTATGGCTACACCTTC.

This clonotype was counted a few times. The V call is TRBV9, the J call TRBJ1-6; unclear D gene. Deletions cut 4 bases from V and 8 bases from J, with 13 bases between. CDR1 is SGDLS, CDR2 YYNGEE, per germline. This CDR3 has 14 amino acids. The CDR3, as DNA: TGTGCCAGCAGCTCCGGTCCGGGAGATTCACCCCTCCACTTT. Translated: CASSSGPGDSPLHF. The full variable domain, in which reference TRBV9 and TRBJ1-6 provide the parts outside the CDR3, is DSGVTQTPKHLITATGQRVTLRCSPRSGDLSVYWYQQSLDQGLQFLIQYYNGEERAKGNILERFSAQQFPDLHSELNLSSLELGDSALYFCASSSGPGDSPLHFGNGTRLTVT.

This clonotype was recorded at least ten times. The V gene is TRBV20-1, the J gene TRBJ1-1; D is possibly TRBD1 (6 bases). V lost 3 bases to trimming and J lost 5 bases, with 19 bases between them. Germline V CDR1 and CDR2: DFQATT, SNEGSKA (reference sequence). The CDR3 is 15 residues long. CDR3 in amino acids: CSARRLGGRMTEAFF. CDR3 sequence (DNA): TGCAGTGCTAGGAGGCTCGGGGGGCGTATGACTGAAGCTTTCTTT.

The sample holds many counts of this clonotype. The CDR3 DNA is TGTGCCAGCAGCAGACAGGGCGGGGAGCTGTTTTTT. This translates into CASSRQGGELFF. The rearrangement uses TRBV3-1 and TRBJ2-2; 7 bases match TRBD1. CDR3 length equals 12 residues. V was clipped by 5 bases and J by 7 bases; unmatched bases: 1. Germline V gene lookup returns CDR1 LGHDT and CDR2 YNNKEL (reference sequence).

This clonotype has ten or more counts. CDR3 nucleotide sequence: TGTGCCAGCAGCGTCGGGACGGAGGGCATCGGGGAGCAGTACTTC. It is translated as CASSVGTEGIGEQYF. The chain recombines TRBV9 with TRBJ2-7; perhaps TRBD2 as D (6 bases). The CDR3 length is 15 residues. The V gene lost 2 bases and the J gene lost 7 bases, with 19 bases spanning the gap. Germline lookup yields CDR1 SGDLS and CDR2 YYNGEE. Combining the CDR3 with reference TRBV9 and TRBJ2-7 gives the whole variable domain DSGVTQTPKHLITATGQRVTLRCSPRSGDLSVYWYQQSLDQGLQFLIQYYNGEERAKGNILERFSAQQFPDLHSELNLSSLELGDSALYFCASSVGTEGIGEQYFGPGTRLTVT.

This chain joins TRBV6-1 and TRBJ2-5, with 10 positions matching TRBD2. The CDR3 consists of 18 residues. The germline CDR1 and CDR2 sequences are MNHNS and SASEGT. The ends lost 7 bases at V and 5 bases at J; junction bases unmatched: 19. The CDR3 is CASTSGALAGARRETQYF. For the CDR3, the DNA is TGTGCCAGCACCAGCGGTGCTCTAGCGGGAGCTCGGAGGGAGACCCAGTACTTC.

This clonotype was observed many times. V gene TRBV6-1 combines with J gene TRBJ2-3, with 9 nucleotides matching TRBD1. Losses at the gene ends were 3 bases for V and 0 bases for J; bases not matched to a gene: 13. The germline V gene has CDR1 MNHNS and CDR2 SASEGT. The CDR3 has 19 residues. For the CDR3, the DNA is TGTGCCAGCAGTGAGGAACTATCGGGACAGGGTTGGAGCACAGATACGCAGTATTTT. Amino acids: CASSEELSGQGWSTDTQYF.

This clonotype occurred many times. V usage is TRBV12-3 or TRBV12-4 and J usage is TRBJ1-2; 9 bases are a match to TRBD1. The CDR3 has 13 residues. J was trimmed by 7 bases and V by 8 bases; bases with no gene match: 8. The CDR3 region is CASGTGTGFGYTF. The CDR3 DNA follows: TGTGCCAGCGGCACCGGGACAGGGTTTGGCTACACCTTC.

This chain connects TRBV18 to TRBJ2-1, with 11 bases fitting TRBD2. Trimming at V came to 4 bases and at J to 4 bases, leaving 12 bases not matched to a gene. This CDR3 region has 18 residues. Per the germline V gene, CDR1 is KGHSH and CDR2 is LQKENI. In DNA form, the CDR3 reads TGTGCCAGCTCACGTGCACCGGGACTAGCGGAAGATTACAATGAGCAGTTCTTC. This translates into CASSRAPGLAEDYNEQFF.

Regarding this clonotype: One junction end disagrees with the germline gene, perhaps due to a read error. The rearrangement links TRBV27 to TRBJ1-1, with no clear D. Germline CDR1 is MNHEY and CDR2 is SMNVEV (reference sequence). The length of the CDR3 is 14 residues. The CDR3 DNA reads as TGTGCCAGCAGTTCCTCTATCGAGACACGCGAAGCTTTATTT. Protein sequence: CASSSSIETREALF.

This clonotype was counted at least ten times. The chain joins TRBV7-2 to TRBJ2-3; 7 bases match TRBD2. The trim removed 2 bases at V and 0 bases at J, leaving 5 bases unmatched. The CDR3 sequence is 16 residues long. Germline V gives CDR1 SGHTA, CDR2 FQGNSA. The CDR3 nucleotides are TGTGCCAGCAGCTTAATAGCGGGTTTTAGCACAGATACGCAGTATTTT. Protein: CASSLIAGFSTDTQYF.

In its sample, this clonotype was seen many times. The gene calls are TRBV9 and TRBJ2-1, with 9 bases identical to TRBD2. The CDR3 sequence is 16 residues long. V gave up 0 bases and J gave up 10 bases; unmatched junction bases: 11. The germline V gene encodes CDR1 SGDLS and CDR2 YYNGEE. The CDR3 spells CASSVGRASGMDEQFF. The DNA for the CDR3 is TGTGCCAGCAGCGTAGGGCGGGCTAGCGGGATGGACGAGCAGTTCTTC.

This clonotype was seen repeatedly, ten times or more. This chain links TRBV3-1 with TRBJ2-1; 11 bases map to TRBD2. Trimming removed 4 bases from V and 5 bases from J; junction bases left unmatched: 4. There are 15 residues in the CDR3. The V gene's germline CDR1 is LGHDT and CDR2 YNNKEL (reference sequence). CDR3 residues: CASSPLAGGNNEQFF. CDR3 DNA: TGTGCCAGCAGCCCCCTAGCGGGAGGTAACAATGAGCAGTTCTTC.

This clonotype has ten or more counts. The chain recombines TRBV5-1 with TRBJ1-1; no reliable D call. V was cut by 3 bases and J by 0 bases, with 12 bases left in between. Germline CDR1 SGHRS, CDR2 YFSETQ. The length of the CDR3 is 15 residues. CDR3 residues: CASSSQVGLNTEAFF. The CDR3 nucleotides read TGCGCCAGCAGCTCCCAGGTTGGATTGAACACTGAAGCTTTCTTT.

This clonotype is a singleton in its sample. The chain uses TRBV30 and TRBJ1-2; D not resolved. The V and J ends lost 1 base and 5 bases respectively, with 5 bases between them. CDR1 and CDR2 (germline): GTSNPN, SVGIG (reference sequence). This CDR3 has 11 residues. CDR3 coding DNA: TGTGCCTGGAGTGACGATTATGGCTACACCTTC. Encoded protein: CAWSDDYGYTF.

The chain uses TRBV12-3 or TRBV12-4 and TRBJ1-3; D gene uncertain. This CDR3 is 15 amino acids long. With 3 bases removed from V and 3 bases from J, the gap between germline ends came to 12 bases. This chain's CDR3 is CASSFSMGSGNTIYF. CDR3 nucleotide sequence: TGTGCCAGCAGTTTTTCGATGGGAAGTGGAAACACCATATATTTT.

The genes are TRBV5-1 and TRBJ2-2; tentatively, D is TRBD1 or TRBD2 (5 bases each). The CDR3 loop spans 17 amino acids. The germline V gene has CDR1 SGHRS and CDR2 YFSETQ. V gave up 2 bases and J gave up 7 bases, with 21 bases separating them. Here the CDR3 reads CASSLGGTGRSGGELFF. CDR3 in DNA: TGCGCCAGCAGCTTAGGAGGAACAGGTAGAAGTGGCGGGGAGCTGTTTTTT. Supplemented by reference TRBV5-1 and TRBJ2-2, the full variable domain reads KAGVTQTPRYLIKTRGQQVTLSCSPISGHRSVSWYQQTPGQGLQFLFEYFSETQRNKGNFPGRFSGRQFSNSRSEMNVSTLELGDSALYLCASSLGGTGRSGGELFFGEGSRLTVL.

This chain links TRBV20-1 with TRBJ2-1; D is perhaps TRBD1 (5 bases). In germline, CDR1 is DFQATT, CDR2 SNEGSKA (reference sequence). V was clipped by 0 bases and J by 0 bases, with 9 bases between them. The CDR3 totals 15 residues. CDR3 sequence (DNA): TGCAGTGCTAGAGAACCAGGGTTCTCCTACAATGAGCAGTTCTTC. Translating gives CSAREPGFSYNEQFF.